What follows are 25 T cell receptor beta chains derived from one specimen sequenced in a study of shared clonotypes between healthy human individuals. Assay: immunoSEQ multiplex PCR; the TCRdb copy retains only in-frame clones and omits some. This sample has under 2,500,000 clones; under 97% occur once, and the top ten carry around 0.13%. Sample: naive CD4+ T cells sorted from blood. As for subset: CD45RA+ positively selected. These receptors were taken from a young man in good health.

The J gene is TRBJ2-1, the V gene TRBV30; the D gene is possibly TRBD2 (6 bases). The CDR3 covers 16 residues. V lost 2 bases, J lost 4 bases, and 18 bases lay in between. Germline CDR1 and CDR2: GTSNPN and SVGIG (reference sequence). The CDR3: CAWSSPRHAGYNEQFF. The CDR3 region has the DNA TGTGCCTGGAGTTCCCCCCGACACGCGGGGTACAATGAGCAGTTCTTC.

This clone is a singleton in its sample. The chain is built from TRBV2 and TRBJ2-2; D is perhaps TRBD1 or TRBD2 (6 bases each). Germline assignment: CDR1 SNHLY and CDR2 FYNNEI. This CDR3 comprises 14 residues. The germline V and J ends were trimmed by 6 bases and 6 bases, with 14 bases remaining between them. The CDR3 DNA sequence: TGTGCCAGCAGAGAACAGGGAGGAGCCGGGGAGCTGTTTTTT. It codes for CASREQGGAGELFF.

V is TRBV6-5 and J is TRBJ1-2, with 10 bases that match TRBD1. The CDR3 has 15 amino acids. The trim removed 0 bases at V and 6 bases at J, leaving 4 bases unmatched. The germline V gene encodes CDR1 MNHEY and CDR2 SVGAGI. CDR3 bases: TGTGCCAGCAGTTACTCCAGACAGGGGGCTCATGGCTACACCTTC. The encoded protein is CASSYSRQGAHGYTF.

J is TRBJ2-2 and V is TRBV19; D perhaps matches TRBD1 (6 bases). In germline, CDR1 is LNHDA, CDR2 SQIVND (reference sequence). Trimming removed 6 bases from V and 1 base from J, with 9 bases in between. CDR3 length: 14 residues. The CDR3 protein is CASSSGQNTGELFF. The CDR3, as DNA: TGTGCCAGTAGCTCGGGACAGAACACCGGGGAGCTGTTTTTT.

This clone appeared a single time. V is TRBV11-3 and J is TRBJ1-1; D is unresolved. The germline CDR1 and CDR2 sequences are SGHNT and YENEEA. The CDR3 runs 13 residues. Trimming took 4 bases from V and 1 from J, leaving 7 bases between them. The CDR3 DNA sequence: TGTGCCAGCAGCTCGACACCGAACACTGAAGCTTTCTTT. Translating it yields CASSSTPNTEAFF.

For the CDR3, the DNA is TGTGCCAGCAGCTTAGGGGTTGGGGTCCACGAGCAGTACTTC. It is translated as CASSLGVGVHEQYF. This chain links TRBV7-2 with TRBJ2-7; no clear D gene. The germline V and J ends were trimmed by 1 base and 5 bases, with 12 bases remaining between them. The germline V gene encodes CDR1 SGHTA and CDR2 FQGNSA. CDR3 length: 14 amino acids.

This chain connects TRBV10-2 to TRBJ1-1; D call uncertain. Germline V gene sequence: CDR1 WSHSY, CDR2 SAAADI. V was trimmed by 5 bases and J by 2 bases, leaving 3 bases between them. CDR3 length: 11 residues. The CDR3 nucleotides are TGCGCCAGCAGTAAAAACACTGAAGCTTTCTTT. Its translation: CASSKNTEAFF.

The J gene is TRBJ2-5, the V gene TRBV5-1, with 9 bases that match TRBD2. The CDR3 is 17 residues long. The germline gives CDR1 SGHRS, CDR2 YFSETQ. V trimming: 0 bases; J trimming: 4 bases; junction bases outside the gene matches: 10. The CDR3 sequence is CASSLVFPTSGGETQYF. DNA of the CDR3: TGCGCCAGCAGCTTGGTCTTTCCGACTAGCGGTGGAGAGACCCAGTACTTC.

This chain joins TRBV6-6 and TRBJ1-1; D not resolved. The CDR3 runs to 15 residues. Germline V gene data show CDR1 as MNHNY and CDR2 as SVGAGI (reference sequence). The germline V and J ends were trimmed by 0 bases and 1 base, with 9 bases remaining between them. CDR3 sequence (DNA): TGTGCCAGCAGTTACTCTCTCGGTCGGAACACTGAAGCTTTCTTT. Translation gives CASSYSLGRNTEAFF.

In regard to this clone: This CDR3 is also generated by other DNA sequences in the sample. In DNA form, the CDR3 reads TGTGCCAGCTCACCAGCGGTAGGGTCCGGAAACACCATATATTTT. Protein product: CASSPAVGSGNTIYF. The chain combines TRBV18 with TRBJ1-3; D unclear. The CDR3 covers 15 residues. The V end lost 2 bases, the J end lost 4 bases, and 12 bases lay between the germline ends. Germline V gives CDR1 KGHSH, CDR2 LQKENI.

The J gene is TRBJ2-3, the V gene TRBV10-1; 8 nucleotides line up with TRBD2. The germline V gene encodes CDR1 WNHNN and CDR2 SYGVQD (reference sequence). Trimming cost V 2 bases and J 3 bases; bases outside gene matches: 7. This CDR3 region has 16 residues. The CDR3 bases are TGCGCCAGCAGTGAGGACGGCGGGGGGCAAACAGATACGCAGTATTTT. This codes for CASSEDGGGQTDTQYF.

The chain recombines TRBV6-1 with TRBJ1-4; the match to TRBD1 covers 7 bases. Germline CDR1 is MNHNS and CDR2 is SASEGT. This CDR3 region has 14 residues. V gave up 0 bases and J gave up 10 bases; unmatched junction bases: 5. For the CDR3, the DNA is TGTGCCAGCAGTGAAGCTCAGGCAGGGGGAAAACTGTTTTTT. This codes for CASSEAQAGGKLFF.

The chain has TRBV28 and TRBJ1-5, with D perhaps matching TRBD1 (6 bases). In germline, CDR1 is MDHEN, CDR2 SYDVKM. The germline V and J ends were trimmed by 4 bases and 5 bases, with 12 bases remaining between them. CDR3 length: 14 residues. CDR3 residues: CASSYGTTYQPQHF. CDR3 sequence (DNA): TGTGCCAGCAGTTACGGGACAACTTATCAGCCCCAGCATTTT.

The CDR3 nucleotides read TGTGCCAGCAGTAGAGGGGTTGGGGCCAACGTCCTGACTTTC. Protein: CASSRGVGANVLTF. The chain links TRBV6-5 to TRBJ2-6; D possibly matches TRBD1 or TRBD2 (5 bases each). CDR3 length equals 14 residues. Germline V lookup: CDR1 MNHEY, CDR2 SVGAGI. The V end lost 5 bases, the J end lost 3 bases, and 8 bases lay between the germline ends.

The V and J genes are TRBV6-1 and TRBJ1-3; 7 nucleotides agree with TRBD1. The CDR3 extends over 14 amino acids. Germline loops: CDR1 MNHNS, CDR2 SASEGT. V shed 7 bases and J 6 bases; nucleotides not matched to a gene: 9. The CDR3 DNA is TGTGCCAGCACCCAGGGGGGGGCCGAAAACACCATATATTTT. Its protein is CASTQGGAENTIYF.

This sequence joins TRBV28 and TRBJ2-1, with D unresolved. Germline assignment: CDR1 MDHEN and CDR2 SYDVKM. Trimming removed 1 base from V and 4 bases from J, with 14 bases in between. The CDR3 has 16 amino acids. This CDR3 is CASSLSGLGRYNEQFF. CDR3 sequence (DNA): TGTGCCAGCAGTTTATCCGGGCTGGGCAGATACAATGAGCAGTTCTTC.

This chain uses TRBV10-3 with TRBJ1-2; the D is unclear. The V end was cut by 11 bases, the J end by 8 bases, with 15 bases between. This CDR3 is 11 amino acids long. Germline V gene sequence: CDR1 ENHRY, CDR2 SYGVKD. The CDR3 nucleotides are TGTGCCGCCGGGCCTCCGGGGGGCTACACCTTC. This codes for CAAGPPGGYTF.

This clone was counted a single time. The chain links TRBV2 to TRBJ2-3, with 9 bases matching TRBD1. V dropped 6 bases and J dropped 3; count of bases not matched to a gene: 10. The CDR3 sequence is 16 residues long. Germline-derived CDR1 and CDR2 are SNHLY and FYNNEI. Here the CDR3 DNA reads TGTGCCAGCAGGGAGAGCTGGACAGGGGAAACAGATACGCAGTATTTT. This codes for CASRESWTGETDTQYF.

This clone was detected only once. The CDR3 reads CASSFVRQETQYF. The CDR3 DNA reads TGTGCCAGCAGCTTTGTCAGACAAGAGACCCAGTACTTC. The chain joins TRBV7-2 to TRBJ2-5; no reliable D call. V shed 3 bases and J shed 2 bases, with 7 bases lying between them. CDR3 length equals 13 residues. Per the germline V gene, CDR1 is SGHTA and CDR2 is FQGNSA.

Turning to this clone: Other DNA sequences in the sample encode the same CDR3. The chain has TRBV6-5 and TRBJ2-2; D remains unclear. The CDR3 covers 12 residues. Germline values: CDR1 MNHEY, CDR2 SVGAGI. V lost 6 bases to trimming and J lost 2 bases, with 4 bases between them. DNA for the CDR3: TGTGCCAGCAGGCGTAACACCGGGGAGCTGTTTTTT. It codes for CASRRNTGELFF.

The CDR3 DNA reads as TGTGCTGGACAGATGAACACTGAAGCTTTCTTT. Its protein is CAGQMNTEAFF. The chain joins TRBV30 to TRBJ1-1; tentative D call: TRBD1 (6 bases). Germline V gene sequence: CDR1 GTSNPN, CDR2 SVGIG (reference sequence). CDR3 size: 11 residues.

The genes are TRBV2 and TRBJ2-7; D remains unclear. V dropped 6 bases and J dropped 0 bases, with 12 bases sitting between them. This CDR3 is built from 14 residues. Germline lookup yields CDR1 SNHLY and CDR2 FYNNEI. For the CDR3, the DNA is TGTGCCAGCAGGGCGCGTGAGAGCTCCTACGAGCAGTACTTC. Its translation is CASRARESSYEQYF.

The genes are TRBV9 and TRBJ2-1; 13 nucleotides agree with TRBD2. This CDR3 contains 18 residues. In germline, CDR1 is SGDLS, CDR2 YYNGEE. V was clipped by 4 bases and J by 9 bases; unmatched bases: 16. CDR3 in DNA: TGTGCCAGCAGCCCGCGGACTAGCGGGGGCGCAATACAAGGTGAGCAGTTCTTC. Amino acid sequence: CASSPRTSGGAIQGEQFF.

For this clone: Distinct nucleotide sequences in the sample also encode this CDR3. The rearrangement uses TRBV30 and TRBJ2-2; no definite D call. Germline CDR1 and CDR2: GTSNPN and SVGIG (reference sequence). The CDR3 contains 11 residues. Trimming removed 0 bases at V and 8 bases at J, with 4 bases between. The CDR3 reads CAWSVRGELFF. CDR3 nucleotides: TGTGCCTGGAGTGTCAGGGGGGAGCTGTTTTTT.

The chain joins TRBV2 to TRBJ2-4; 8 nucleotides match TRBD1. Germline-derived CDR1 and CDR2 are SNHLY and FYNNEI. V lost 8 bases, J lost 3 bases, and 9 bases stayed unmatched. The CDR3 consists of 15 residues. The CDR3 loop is CASVPGQAYKNIQYF. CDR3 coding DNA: TGTGCCAGCGTCCCGGGACAGGCATACAAAAACATTCAGTACTTC.